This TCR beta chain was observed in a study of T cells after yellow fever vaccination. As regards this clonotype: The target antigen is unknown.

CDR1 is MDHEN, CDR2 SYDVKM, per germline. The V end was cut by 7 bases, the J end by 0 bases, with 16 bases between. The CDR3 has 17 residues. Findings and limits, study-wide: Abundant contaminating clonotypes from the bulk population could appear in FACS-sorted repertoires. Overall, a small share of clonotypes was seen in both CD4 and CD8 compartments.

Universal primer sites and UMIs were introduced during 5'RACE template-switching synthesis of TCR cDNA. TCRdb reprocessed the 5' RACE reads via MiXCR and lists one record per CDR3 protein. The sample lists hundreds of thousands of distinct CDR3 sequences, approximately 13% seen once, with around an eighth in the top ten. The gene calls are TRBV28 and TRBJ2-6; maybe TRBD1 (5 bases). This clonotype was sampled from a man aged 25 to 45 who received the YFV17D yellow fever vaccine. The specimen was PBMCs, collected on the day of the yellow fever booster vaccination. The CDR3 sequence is CASIRQGSSSGANVLTF. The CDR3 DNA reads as TGTGCCAGCATTCGTCAGGGTTCCTCCTCTGGGGCCAACGTCCTGACTTTC. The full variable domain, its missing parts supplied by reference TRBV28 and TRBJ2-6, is DVKVTQSSRYLVKRTGEKVFLECVQDMDHENMFWYRQDPGLGLRLIYFSYDVKMKEKGDIPEGYSVSREKKERFSLILESASTNQTSMYLCASIRQGSSSGANVLTFGAGSRLTVL.